This TCR beta chain was sequenced during a study of regulatory T cells in long-lasting Graves disease (dated by TCRdb to the early 2020s). For the study in its entirety: Persistent Graves' disease was defined as antithyroid drug treatment for over 5 years with persistently positive TSH receptor autoantibodies. A total of roughly 33 samples underwent TCR sequencing: around 13 from persistent and about 20 from newly diagnosed Graves' disease patients. The study was conducted in China and was registered as a clinical trial. Persistent Graves' disease patients in the clinical cohort had taken antithyroid drugs for 9 to 11 years on average. Persistent Graves' disease patients were compared with newly diagnosed Graves' disease patients by peripheral blood TCR sequencing and RNA sequencing.

The CDR3 numbers 13 residues from cysteine through phenylalanine. Solely the CDR3 DNA is kept, with 39 bases framed from the first base. CDR1 and CDR2 are read off the germline V gene as LGHNA and YSLEER. V and J lose 0 bases and 8 bases, and a span of 10 bases separates them. The sample's time point label, in plain terms: persistent/refractory GD, antithyroid drugs over 5 years with positive TRAb. For both TCR sequencing and RNA sequencing, RNA was extracted from PBMCs using TRIzol. Graves' disease was diagnosed according to American Thyroid Association guidelines. Patients for the study were recruited at an endocrinology department in Xi'an, China. Each patient gave around 9.2 milliliters of peripheral blood, collected in an EDTA anticoagulant tube. Ficoll Paque Plus density gradient separation was used to isolate PBMCs, and no further T cell sorting was performed. An Agilent 2100 Bioanalyzer and agarose gel were used to check RNA quality, while a NanoDrop 2000 measured RNA concentration.

As for this clonotype: No cognate antigen has been identified for it. Qualities for individual bases were not recorded, and no much larger clone is one base off.

Library method: multiplex PCR. TCRdb lists the instrument as Illumina HiSeq 4000. To build TCR beta libraries, CDR3 regions were amplified by Arm-PCR using iRepertoire HTBI primers. Before sequencing, the PCR products went through gel purification. The authors processed their data as follows. A total of around 66 TRBV and some 15 TRBJ segments were identified across samples and were used for gene usage analysis of CDR3 amino acid clonotypes. COPE and FqMerger were used to merge the filtered high-quality paired reads into contigs. BLAST was used to align contigs to the IMGT TRBV, TRBD and TRBJ reference genes, and CDR3 was defined following IMGT. Any clonotype with a frequency above 0.1% was counted as a highly expanded clone. Repertoire diversity was measured by Shannon entropy, and V-J evenness by the Gini coefficient. A clonotype was considered public if more than one individual shared it. The raw public data were reprocessed by TCRdb itself: fastp quality trimming at Q25, MiXCR clonotype calling, in-frame beta chains only. One record per CDR3 amino acid sequence lists the most common genes and DNA. The authors' filters were not applied to this entry. Across this sample there are about 460,000 distinct CDR3 sequences, with 22% seen only once. Around 13% of the sample goes to the ten largest clones.

Beyond this particular receptor, the publication reports: Compared with newly diagnosed patients, patients with persistent Graves' disease had lower TCR Shannon entropy and fewer highly expanded clones, which suggests clonal expansion. The study examined only peripheral blood because the primary lesion, thyroid tissue, could not be accessed. Sequencing and analysis were limited to the TCR beta chain. Patients with persistent disease shared more public clonotypes (around 2,500) than newly diagnosed patients did (about 1,000). Preferential use of TRBV28, TRBJ1-2 and TRBJ2-5 was observed in persistent disease, whereas TRBV20-1 and TRBJ2-1 were favored in newly diagnosed disease. The authors acknowledged the small sample size as a limitation that may reduce accuracy.

The V gene is TRBV4-3 and the J gene is TRBJ1-2; the D gene is perhaps TRBD1, from 5 matching bases. Source: peripheral blood mononuclear cells (PBMCs), taken when the disease was refractory, from a patient treated with antithyroid drugs. The TCR originated in a female donor with Graves disease. This receptor has the CDR3 CASSQEAGMGYTF. The DNA sequence is TGCGCCAGCAGCCAAGAAGCAGGGATGGGCTACACCTTC.